These T cell receptor beta chains were read from a single sample in a study of cytotoxic CD8 clonotypes in ibrutinib-treated CLL. Assay: immunoSEQ multiplex PCR; the TCRdb copy retains only in-frame clones and omits some. The profile shows over 200,000 clones, approximately 79% of them singletons. Source: PBMCs, taken after 12 months of ibrutinib treatment. The receptors derive from a human donor with chronic lymphocytic leukemia. Each CDR3 is given with its conserved first and last residue. D genes are given only for firm matches. The size field is filled for only some rows; it gives once, few, many or a size class.

d_gene: NA; j_gene: TRBJ2-2; v_gene: TRBV7-9; abundance: few; CDR3aa: CASRPGTGNTGELFF; CDR3nt: TGTGCCAGCAGACCAGGGACGGGGAACACCGGGGAGCTGTTTTTT
d_gene: TRBD1; j_gene: TRBJ1-2; v_gene: TRBV11-2; abundance: NA; CDR3aa: CASSVWATGGGGYTF; CDR3nt: TGTGCCAGCAGCGTATGGGCGACAGGGGGCGGGGGCTACACCTTC
d_gene: TRBD1; j_gene: TRBJ2-1; v_gene: TRBV11-3; abundance: NA; CDR3aa: CASSLDRGPSPSNEQFF; CDR3nt: TGTGCCAGCAGCTTAGATAGGGGGCCTAGTCCGTCCAATGAGCAGTTCTTC
d_gene: NA; j_gene: TRBJ2-1; v_gene: TRBV11-3; abundance: few; CDR3aa: CASSPGGAYNEQFF; CDR3nt: TGTGCCAGCAGCCCTGGGGGCGCCTACAATGAGCAGTTCTTC
d_gene: NA; j_gene: TRBJ1-2; v_gene: TRBV4-1; abundance: once; CDR3aa: CASRLTPLGGRSYGYTF; CDR3nt: TGCGCCAGCAGGCTAACCCCCTTGGGGGGGCGTAGCTATGGCTACACCTTC
d_gene: NA; j_gene: TRBJ1-4; v_gene: TRBV7-2; abundance: NA; CDR3aa: CASSQRGGSLREKLFF; CDR3nt: TGTGCCAGCAGCCAGAGAGGGGGGTCCCTGCGGGAAAAACTGTTTTTT
d_gene: NA; j_gene: TRBJ2-7; v_gene: TRBV10-1; abundance: few; CDR3aa: CASSDLGPPYEQYF; CDR3nt: TGCGCCAGCAGTGATTTGGGACCCCCATACGAGCAGTACTTC
d_gene: NA; j_gene: TRBJ1-1; v_gene: TRBV7-3; abundance: NA; CDR3aa: CASSPRGGADTEAFF; CDR3nt: TGTGCCAGCAGCCCCCGTGGGGGGGCGGACACTGAAGCTTTCTTT
d_gene: TRBD1; j_gene: TRBJ2-1; v_gene: TRBV19; abundance: NA; CDR3aa: CASSIDPTGSYNEQFF; CDR3nt: TGTGCCAGTAGTATAGATCCGACAGGGAGCTACAATGAGCAGTTCTTC
d_gene: TRBD2; j_gene: TRBJ2-1; v_gene: TRBV19; abundance: NA; CDR3aa: CASSTLSGTRHNEQFF; CDR3nt: TGTGCCAGTAGTACTCTTTCCGGGACTAGACACAATGAGCAGTTCTTC
d_gene: NA; j_gene: TRBJ2-3; v_gene: TRBV7-8; abundance: once; CDR3aa: CASSTRVGTDTQYF; CDR3nt: TGTGCCAGCAGCACCAGGGTCGGCACAGATACGCAGTATTTT
d_gene: NA; j_gene: TRBJ1-2; v_gene: TRBV4-2; abundance: NA; CDR3aa: CASSQLMQGRVTF; CDR3nt: TGTGCCAGCAGCCAACTGATGCAGGGTCGTGTTACCTTC
d_gene: NA; j_gene: TRBJ1-1; v_gene: TRBV5-6; abundance: NA; CDR3aa: CAPGSIGIGNTEAFF; CDR3nt: TGTGCCCCCGGATCAATCGGGATAGGGAACACTGAAGCTTTCTTT
d_gene: TRBD1; j_gene: TRBJ1-1; v_gene: TRBV10-3; abundance: NA; CDR3aa: CAISVQGGTEAFF; CDR3nt: TGTGCCATCAGTGTACAGGGGGGTACTGAAGCTTTCTTT
d_gene: NA; j_gene: TRBJ1-4; v_gene: TRBV6-6; abundance: NA; CDR3aa: CASSDTEKLFF; CDR3nt: TGTGCCAGCAGTGACACTGAAAAACTGTTTTTT
d_gene: TRBD2; j_gene: TRBJ2-3; v_gene: TRBV9; abundance: NA; CDR3aa: CASSVLAGGADTQYF; CDR3nt: TGTGCCAGCAGCGTACTAGCGGGAGGGGCAGATACGCAGTATTTT
d_gene: NA; j_gene: TRBJ2-1; v_gene: TRBV6-4; abundance: NA; CDR3aa: CASSDSKSSEVNEQFF; CDR3nt: TGTGCCAGCAGTGACAGTAAATCTAGCGAAGTGAATGAGCAGTTCTTC
d_gene: TRBD1; j_gene: TRBJ1-1; v_gene: TRBV5-1; abundance: NA; CDR3aa: CASSLGPGTGNTEAFF; CDR3nt: TGCGCCAGCAGCTTAGGACCCGGGACAGGGAACACTGAAGCTTTCTTT
d_gene: NA; j_gene: TRBJ1-2; v_gene: TRBV10-3; abundance: NA; CDR3aa: CAISEVRDRSMGGYTF; CDR3nt: TGTGCCATCAGTGAGGTCCGGGACCGGAGCATGGGGGGCTACACCTTC
d_gene: TRBD1; j_gene: TRBJ1-3; v_gene: TRBV5-1; abundance: NA; CDR3aa: CASSLDGTGAPFGNTIYF; CDR3nt: TGCGCCAGCAGCCTGGATGGGACAGGGGCCCCCTTTGGAAACACCATATATTTT
d_gene: NA; j_gene: TRBJ1-1; v_gene: TRBV21-1; abundance: few; CDR3aa: CASFRPCTPHMNTEAFF; CDR3nt: TGTGCCAGCTTTCGACCCTGCACGCCTCATATGAACACTGAAGCTTTCTTT
d_gene: TRBD2; j_gene: TRBJ2-3; v_gene: TRBV2; abundance: NA; CDR3aa: CASTPIAGEADTQYF; CDR3nt: TGTGCCAGCACCCCGATAGCGGGAGAGGCAGATACGCAGTATTTT
d_gene: TRBD2; j_gene: TRBJ2-6; v_gene: TRBV2; abundance: NA; CDR3aa: CASRRGVGANVLTF; CDR3nt: TGTGCCAGCAGGCGGGGGGTTGGGGCCAACGTCCTGACTTTC
d_gene: NA; j_gene: TRBJ2-2; v_gene: TRBV29-1; abundance: few; CDR3aa: CSVDLMAGELFF; CDR3nt: TGCAGCGTGGACTTAATGGCCGGGGAGCTGTTTTTT
d_gene: NA; j_gene: TRBJ2-1; v_gene: TRBV5-6; abundance: NA; CDR3aa: CASSLDGTINEQFF; CDR3nt: TGTGCCAGCAGCTTGGACGGTACTATCAATGAGCAGTTCTTC
d_gene: NA; j_gene: TRBJ1-2; v_gene: TRBV5-6; abundance: NA; CDR3aa: CASAKEGYTF; CDR3nt: TGTGCCAGCGCCAAGGAGGGCTACACCTTC
d_gene: NA; j_gene: TRBJ2-3; v_gene: TRBV18; abundance: once; CDR3aa: CASSPEGGSDTQYF; CDR3nt: TGTGCCAGCTCACCAGAGGGGGGTTCAGATACGCAGTATTTT
d_gene: NA; j_gene: TRBJ1-5; v_gene: TRBV28; abundance: NA; CDR3aa: CATTSPAGRNQPQHF; CDR3nt: TGTGCCACAACCTCCCCGGCAGGGAGGAATCAGCCCCAGCATTTT
d_gene: TRBD1; j_gene: TRBJ1-2; v_gene: TRBV29-1; abundance: once; CDR3aa: CSVPGTGKGLTF; CDR3nt: TGCAGCGTACCCGGGACAGGGAAAGGTCTCACCTTC
d_gene: NA; j_gene: TRBJ1-1; v_gene: TRBV5-1; abundance: many; CDR3aa: CASSRGSENTEAFF; CDR3nt: TGCGCCAGCAGCAGGGGCTCTGAGAACACTGAAGCTTTCTTT
d_gene: TRBD1; j_gene: TRBJ2-7; v_gene: TRBV2; abundance: NA; CDR3aa: CASNGGTGVGEQYF; CDR3nt: TGTGCCAGCAACGGGGGGACAGGGGTTGGCGAGCAGTACTTC
d_gene: NA; j_gene: TRBJ2-7; v_gene: TRBV7-2; abundance: NA; CDR3aa: CASSGGHGYEQYF; CDR3nt: TGTGCCAGCAGCGGCGGCCACGGGTACGAGCAGTACTTC
d_gene: TRBD2; j_gene: TRBJ2-1; v_gene: TRBV18; abundance: NA; CDR3aa: CASSPQRGAGVSNEQFF; CDR3nt: TGTGCCAGCTCGCCGCAGCGAGGAGCGGGAGTTAGTAATGAGCAGTTCTTC
d_gene: NA; j_gene: TRBJ2-4; v_gene: TRBV28; abundance: once; CDR3aa: CASSFRTGGKNIQYF; CDR3nt: TGTGCCAGCAGTTTTCGAACTGGGGGCAAAAACATTCAGTACTTC
d_gene: NA; j_gene: TRBJ2-6; v_gene: TRBV25-1; abundance: few; CDR3aa: CASSVRMGDSGANVLTF; CDR3nt: TGTGCCAGCAGTGTAAGGATGGGGGACTCTGGGGCCAACGTCCTGACTTTC
d_gene: NA; j_gene: TRBJ2-3; v_gene: TRBV5-5; abundance: NA; CDR3aa: CASSLGVVSGDTQYF; CDR3nt: TGTGCCAGCAGCCTAGGTGTGGTCTCGGGTGATACGCAGTATTTT
d_gene: NA; j_gene: TRBJ2-4; v_gene: TRBV11-2; abundance: NA; CDR3aa: CASSPPPYGKTRAKNIQYF; CDR3nt: TGTGCCAGCAGCCCCCCCCCTTATGGGAAGACGAGGGCCAAAAACATTCAGTACTTC
d_gene: NA; j_gene: TRBJ1-3; v_gene: TRBV30; abundance: NA; CDR3aa: CAWSTGAGNTIYF; CDR3nt: TGTGCCTGGAGTACTGGGGCAGGAAACACCATATATTTT
d_gene: NA; j_gene: TRBJ2-7; v_gene: TRBV7-8; abundance: NA; CDR3aa: CASSYAFRDGASYEQYF; CDR3nt: TGTGCCAGCAGCTACGCTTTTCGGGACGGGGCCTCCTACGAGCAGTACTTC
d_gene: TRBD2; j_gene: TRBJ2-7; v_gene: TRBV7-8; abundance: NA; CDR3aa: CASSLAGSGLAGVYEQYF; CDR3nt: TGTGCCAGCAGCTTGGCGGGTTCGGGGCTAGCGGGAGTCTACGAGCAGTACTTC
d_gene: NA; j_gene: TRBJ2-1; v_gene: TRBV5-4; abundance: NA; CDR3aa: CASSGAGTRGYNEQFF; CDR3nt: TGTGCCAGCAGCGGGGCAGGGACCCGGGGCTACAATGAGCAGTTCTTC
d_gene: NA; j_gene: TRBJ1-5; v_gene: TRBV4-2; abundance: few; CDR3aa: CASSQDLPRGNQPQHF; CDR3nt: TGTGCCAGCAGCCAAGACCTCCCGAGGGGGAATCAGCCCCAGCATTTT
d_gene: TRBD2; j_gene: TRBJ2-1; v_gene: TRBV6-1; abundance: NA; CDR3aa: CASRALAGVNEQFF; CDR3nt: TGTGCCAGCAGGGCACTAGCGGGAGTCAATGAGCAGTTCTTC
d_gene: NA; j_gene: TRBJ1-5; v_gene: TRBV9; abundance: NA; CDR3aa: CASSVGLDNQPQHF; CDR3nt: TGTGCCAGCAGCGTAGGCTTAGACAATCAGCCCCAGCATTTT
d_gene: NA; j_gene: TRBJ1-2; v_gene: TRBV14; abundance: few; CDR3aa: CASSQPLNYGYTF; CDR3nt: TGTGCCAGCAGCCAACCCCTGAACTATGGCTACACCTTC
d_gene: NA; j_gene: TRBJ2-5; v_gene: TRBV5-1; abundance: NA; CDR3aa: CASSLNDQETQYF; CDR3nt: TGCGCCAGCAGCTTGAACGATCAGGAGACCCAGTACTTC
d_gene: TRBD2; j_gene: TRBJ2-1; v_gene: TRBV4-1; abundance: NA; CDR3aa: CASSQTSGTPIEQFF; CDR3nt: TGCGCCAGCAGCCAGACTAGCGGGACCCCAATTGAGCAGTTCTTC
d_gene: TRBD1; j_gene: TRBJ1-1; v_gene: TRBV2; abundance: NA; CDR3aa: CASREGQGDSEAFF; CDR3nt: TGTGCCAGTAGGGAAGGACAGGGGGACTCTGAAGCTTTCTTT
d_gene: TRBD1; j_gene: TRBJ1-2; v_gene: TRBV19; abundance: NA; CDR3aa: CASILSAGGHSYGYTF; CDR3nt: TGTGCCAGTATCCTCTCGGCAGGGGGCCACAGCTATGGCTACACCTTC
d_gene: NA; j_gene: TRBJ2-7; v_gene: TRBV14; abundance: NA; CDR3aa: CASSPNLYEQYF; CDR3nt: TGTGCCAGCAGCCCCAACCTATACGAGCAGTACTTC
d_gene: NA; j_gene: TRBJ1-1; v_gene: TRBV9; abundance: NA; CDR3aa: CASSVGVGLGGGTEAFF; CDR3nt: TGTGCCAGCAGCGTAGGCGTGGGACTGGGGGGAGGTACTGAAGCTTTCTTT
d_gene: NA; j_gene: TRBJ1-2; v_gene: TRBV27; abundance: NA; CDR3aa: CASSFFGAQGGYTF; CDR3nt: TGTGCCAGCAGTTTTTTCGGGGCGCAGGGTGGCTACACCTTC
d_gene: TRBD1; j_gene: TRBJ1-1; v_gene: TRBV5-1; abundance: NA; CDR3aa: CASSLQGALTEAFF; CDR3nt: TGCGCCAGCAGCTTGCAGGGGGCTCTGACTGAAGCTTTCTTT
d_gene: NA; j_gene: TRBJ2-7; v_gene: TRBV4-1; abundance: NA; CDR3aa: CASSPVGEAYEQYF; CDR3nt: TGCGCCAGCAGCCCGGTGGGAGAGGCCTACGAGCAGTACTTC
d_gene: TRBD1; j_gene: TRBJ2-1; v_gene: TRBV2; abundance: few; CDR3aa: CASRRQGNEQFF; CDR3nt: TGTGCCAGCAGGCGACAGGGCAATGAGCAGTTCTTC
d_gene: TRBD1; j_gene: TRBJ1-2; v_gene: TRBV4-1; abundance: few; CDR3aa: CASSFRGQGDYGYTF; CDR3nt: TGCGCCAGCAGCTTTCGAGGACAGGGCGACTATGGCTACACCTTC
d_gene: NA; j_gene: TRBJ2-7; v_gene: TRBV5-1; abundance: NA; CDR3aa: CASSYGQTYEQYF; CDR3nt: TGCGCCAGCAGCTATGGACAGACCTACGAGCAGTACTTC